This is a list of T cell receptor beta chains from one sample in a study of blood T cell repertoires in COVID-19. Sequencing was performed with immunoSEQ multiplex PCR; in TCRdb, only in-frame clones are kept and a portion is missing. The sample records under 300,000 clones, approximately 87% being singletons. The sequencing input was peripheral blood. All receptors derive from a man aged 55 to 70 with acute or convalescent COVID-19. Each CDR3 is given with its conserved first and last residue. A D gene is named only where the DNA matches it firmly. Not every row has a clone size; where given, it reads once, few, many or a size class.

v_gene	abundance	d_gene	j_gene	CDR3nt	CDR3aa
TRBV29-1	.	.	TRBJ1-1	TGCAGCGCCGCGGACATTCAGCTCAACACTGAAGCTTTCTTT	CSAADIQLNTEAFF
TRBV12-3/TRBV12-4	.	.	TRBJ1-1	TGTGCCAGCAGCCTGACGGGGAACACTGAAGCTTTCTTT	CASSLTGNTEAFF
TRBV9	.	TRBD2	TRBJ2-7	TGTGCCAGCAGCGTTGGGGGACTAGCGGGAAACGAGCAGTACTTC	CASSVGGLAGNEQYF
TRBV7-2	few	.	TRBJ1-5	TGTGCCAGCAGCTTAAACAGGCTCAATCAGCCCCAGCATTTT	CASSLNRLNQPQHF
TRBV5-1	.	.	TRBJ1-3	TGCGCCAGCAGCTTGGTAGCGGGCGGGACTAGTGGAAACACCATATATTTT	CASSLVAGGTSGNTIYF
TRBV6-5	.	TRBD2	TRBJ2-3	TGTGCCAGCAAGATCAGCGGGAGGAATACGCAGTATTTT	CASKISGRNTQYF
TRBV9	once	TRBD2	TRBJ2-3	TGTGCCAGCAGAACTAGCGGTGAGGATACGCAGTATTTT	CASRTSGEDTQYF
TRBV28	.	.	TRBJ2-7	TGTGCCAGCAGTTTATCGGGCTGGAGGCCGGCGACCTACGAGCAGTACTTC	CASSLSGWRPATYEQYF
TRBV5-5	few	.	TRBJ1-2	TGTGCCAGCAGCTCTAGTTCGGGGATCGCGAGTCGTGGCTACACCTTC	CASSSSSGIASRGYTF
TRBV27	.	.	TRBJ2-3	TGTGCCAGCAGTTCACAGGGTCCCCCCACAGATACGCAGTATTTT	CASSSQGPPTDTQYF
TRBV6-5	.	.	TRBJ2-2	TGTGCCAGCAGTTATGGAGCATACTCGAACACCGGGGAGCTGTTTTTT	CASSYGAYSNTGELFF